The 25 T cell receptor beta chains below were found in one sample sequenced in a study of CD8 T cells in Susac syndrome. Random hexamers served to reverse transcribe about 0.5 to 1 ug RNA. MiXCR, applied by TCRdb to the immunoSEQ multiplex PCR reads, yields one record per CDR3 protein. Of about 130,000 distinct CDR3 sequences detected, around 94% appear once; the ten largest clones hold 0.21%. Sequencing input: CD8+ T cells from PBMCs. All receptors derive from a human donor with Susac syndrome.

The chain employs TRBV5-6 and TRBJ1-1; D not resolved. Trimming stripped 5 bases from V and 0 bases from J, with 8 bases between. Per germline, CDR1 SGHDT and CDR2 YYEEEE. The CDR3 consists of 13 residues. The CDR3 DNA is TGTGCCAGCAGTTACGGAGTGAACACTGAAGCTTTCTTT. It codes for CASSYGVNTEAFF. The entire variable domain, with the rest obtained from reference TRBV5-6 and TRBJ1-1, is as follows: DAGVTQSPTHLIKTRGQQVTLRCSPKSGHDTVSWYQQALGQGPQFIFQYYEEEERQRGNFPDRFSGHQFPNYSSELNVNALLLGDSALYLCASSYGVNTEAFFGQGTRLTVV.

The chain joins TRBV9 to TRBJ2-2; 7 bases are shared with TRBD2. After removal of 1 base from V and 1 base from J, the junction contained 10 bases not matched to a gene. Germline loops: CDR1 SGDLS, CDR2 YYNGEE. CDR3 size: 18 residues. The CDR3 spells CASSVWSTSRMNTGELFF. DNA of the CDR3: TGTGCCAGCAGCGTATGGTCGACTAGCAGAATGAACACCGGGGAGCTGTTTTTT.

V is TRBV6-1 and J is TRBJ2-2; D may be TRBD1 (6 bases). CDR1 and CDR2 from the germline V gene are MNHNS and SASEGT. The CDR3 contains 16 residues. Trimming removed 5 bases from V and 1 base from J, with 14 bases in between. CDR3 DNA sequence: TGTGCCAGCAGTCTTATTCGGACAGAGAACACCGGGGAGCTGTTTTTT. Translating it yields CASSLIRTENTGELFF.

This sequence joins TRBV5-6 and TRBJ2-7; possibly TRBD2 for D (7 bases). V shed 3 bases and J shed 4 bases, with 14 bases lying between them. Germline V lookup: CDR1 SGHDT, CDR2 YYEEEE. This CDR3 spans 14 amino acids. The CDR3 nucleotides read TGTGCCAGCAGCTCCCAGGGGAGGGGATACGAGCAGTACTTC. Amino acid sequence: CASSSQGRGYEQYF.

This sequence joins TRBV27 and TRBJ2-7; possible D gene TRBD2, 5 bases. CDR1 is MNHEY, CDR2 SMNVEV, per germline (reference sequence). CDR3 length equals 13 residues. Trimming removed 3 bases at V and 5 bases at J, with 11 bases between. The CDR3 DNA is TGTGCCAGCAGTTTGGCTAGCAGCAACGAGCAGTACTTC. Translation: CASSLASSNEQYF.

J is TRBJ2-7 and V is TRBV20-1; the match to TRBD2 covers 10 bases. Germline V gives CDR1 DFQATT, CDR2 SNEGSKA (reference sequence). V lost 3 bases and J lost 2; bases outside the gene matches: 7. The CDR3 is made up of 15 amino acids. The CDR3 nucleotides are TGCAGTGCTAGGAGGACTAGCGGAGTTCCCTACGAGCAGTACTTC. Translated: CSARRTSGVPYEQYF.

The CDR3 DNA reads TGTGCCTGGAGTTACCTCTCCTACGAGCAGTACTTC. This translates into CAWSYLSYEQYF. The chain employs TRBV30 and TRBJ2-7; no clear D. V was trimmed by 2 bases and J by 0 bases, leaving 5 bases between them. CDR1 is GTSNPN, CDR2 SVGIG, per germline (reference sequence). The CDR3 sequence is 12 residues long.

The J gene is TRBJ2-5, the V gene TRBV27; perhaps TRBD1 as D (7 bases). Germline lookup yields CDR1 MNHEY and CDR2 SMNVEV (reference sequence). There are 15 residues in the CDR3. Trimming left V 4 bases short and J 3 bases short, with 15 bases between. The chain's CDR3 is CASSSRTGGEETQYF. The CDR3 DNA is TGTGCCAGCAGTTCCCGGACAGGAGGGGAAGAGACCCAGTACTTC.

This clonotype was counted only a few times. The chain couples TRBV6-4 to TRBJ2-1; 10 nucleotides line up with TRBD2. J gave up 0 bases and V 4 bases, and 0 bases lay outside the gene matches. The CDR3 length is 15 residues. Germline V gives CDR1 MRHNA, CDR2 SNTAGT. CDR3 coding DNA: TGTGCCAGCAGTGCTAGCGGGAGCTCCTACAATGAGCAGTTCTTC. Its protein product is CASSASGSSYNEQFF.

This chain joins TRBV4-3 and TRBJ1-1; maybe TRBD1 (6 bases). From germline, CDR1 is LGHNA and CDR2 YSLEER. This CDR3 contains 15 residues. V gave up 0 bases and J gave up 8 bases, with 16 bases separating them. CDR3 residues: CASSQDLDRLGEAFF. DNA of the CDR3: TGCGCCAGCAGCCAAGACCTAGACAGGTTAGGAGAAGCTTTCTTT.

The chain recombines TRBV18 with TRBJ2-5; 7 nucleotides line up with TRBD2. Germline CDR1 KGHSH, CDR2 LQKENI. This CDR3 region has 13 residues. Trimming at V came to 6 bases and at J to 1 base, leaving 2 bases not matched to a gene. This CDR3 is CASSPGGQETQYF. CDR3 nucleotides: TGTGCCAGCTCCCCGGGAGGCCAAGAGACCCAGTACTTC.

V and J are TRBV2 and TRBJ2-7; 15 bases align to TRBD2. After removal of 6 bases from V and 4 bases from J, the junction contained 7 bases not matched to a gene. There are 16 residues in the CDR3. Germline values: CDR1 SNHLY, CDR2 FYNNEI. CDR3: CASSDEGLAGGYEQYF. The CDR3 coding sequence is TGTGCCAGCAGCGACGAGGGACTAGCGGGAGGATACGAGCAGTACTTC.

This chain connects TRBV30 to TRBJ2-1; TRBD1 agrees at 10 bases. CDR1 and CDR2 (germline): GTSNPN, SVGIG (reference sequence). The CDR3 has 20 residues. V gave up 2 bases and J gave up 0 bases; unmatched junction bases: 16. The DNA of the CDR3 is TGTGCCTGGAGTCCACGAAGACAGGGGGCCCAATTAAGCTCCTACAATGAGCAGTTCTTC. This translates into CAWSPRRQGAQLSSYNEQFF.

The rearrangement joins TRBV5-1 to TRBJ2-7, with D unresolved. V shed 5 bases and J shed 1 base, with 16 bases lying between them. The CDR3 extends over 15 amino acids. Germline loops: CDR1 SGHRS, CDR2 YFSETQ. The CDR3 bases are TGCGCCAGCAGGGATGATTTAGGGATTTCCTACGAGCAGTACTTC. It translates to CASRDDLGISYEQYF.

The V gene is TRBV19, the J gene TRBJ2-1; D may correspond to TRBD1 or TRBD2 (5 bases each). This CDR3 comprises 16 residues. CDR1 and CDR2 (germline): LNHDA, SQIVND (reference sequence). V was cut by 3 bases and J by 0 bases, with 12 bases left in between. The chain's CDR3 is CASSIEGLASYNEQFF. CDR3 nucleotides: TGTGCCAGTAGTATCGAGGGGCTAGCCTCCTACAATGAGCAGTTCTTC.

This clonotype came up once. The CDR3 DNA follows: TGTGCCAGCAGCCAAGACGCCTGGACGGAGCCCTATAATTCACCCCTCCACTTT. Its translation is CASSQDAWTEPYNSPLHF. The rearrangement links TRBV4-2 to TRBJ1-6; D uncertain. The V end was cut by 0 bases, the J end by 2 bases, with 14 bases between. The CDR3 has 18 residues. Germline V gives CDR1 LGHNA, CDR2 YNFKEQ.

This sequence joins TRBV20-1 and TRBJ2-7; D is unclear. V was pared by 3 bases and J by 1 base, with 10 bases between. This CDR3 has 13 amino acids. CDR1 DFQATT and CDR2 SNEGSKA come from the germline V gene (reference sequence). The CDR3 protein is CSASPAGSYEQYF. In DNA, the CDR3 is TGCAGTGCTAGTCCGGCAGGATCCTACGAGCAGTACTTC.

V gene TRBV29-1 combines with J gene TRBJ2-7; 7 bases map to TRBD1. The germline V gene has CDR1 SQVTM and CDR2 ANQGSEA. V lost 2 bases and J lost 0; bases outside the gene matches: 10. The CDR3 runs to 16 residues. In DNA, the CDR3 is TGCAGCGTTGAATCTTCGTCGAGGGGGCCCTCCTACGAGCAGTACTTC. It is translated as CSVESSSRGPSYEQYF.

The chain joins TRBV5-6 to TRBJ2-3; D might be TRBD1 (6 bases). CDR1 is SGHDT, CDR2 YYEEEE, per germline. The CDR3 length is 16 residues. V was trimmed by 3 bases and J by 0 bases, leaving 14 bases between them. In nucleotides, the CDR3 is TGTGCCAGCAGCTGGGGTGGGACACCTAGCACAGATACGCAGTATTTT. As protein: CASSWGGTPSTDTQYF.

The V and J genes are TRBV27 and TRBJ2-5; D possibly matches TRBD1 or TRBD2 (6 bases each). CDR1 MNHEY and CDR2 SMNVEV come from the germline V gene (reference sequence). CDR3 length equals 16 residues. The V gene lost 5 bases and the J gene lost 1 base, with 17 bases spanning the gap. CDR3 sequence: CASSPGAGETQETQYF. The CDR3 region has the DNA TGTGCCAGCAGTCCGGGGGCCGGCGAAACCCAAGAGACCCAGTACTTC.

The rearrangement joins TRBV20-1 to TRBJ2-3; 9 nucleotides agree with TRBD2. Trimming cost V 5 bases and J 5 bases; bases outside gene matches: 8. The germline CDR1 and CDR2 sequences are DFQATT and SNEGSKA (reference sequence). The CDR3 length is 14 residues. The CDR3 spells CSAPGGGAVDTQYF. The CDR3 region has the DNA TGCAGTGCTCCAGGCGGGGGGGCGGTAGATACGCAGTATTTT.

A few counts support this clonotype. The V call is TRBV11-1, the J call TRBJ2-3; 7 nucleotides match TRBD1. J was trimmed by 1 base and V by 5 bases; bases with no gene match: 9. The CDR3 has 16 amino acids. The V gene's germline CDR1 is SGHAT and CDR2 FQDESV (reference sequence). The CDR3 is CASSPRQGWGTDTQYF. CDR3 coding DNA: TGTGCCAGCAGCCCGAGACAGGGATGGGGCACAGATACGCAGTATTTT.

This CDR3 is CASSFWGYGTEAFF. In DNA, the CDR3 is TGTGCCAGCAGTTTCTGGGGCTACGGCACTGAAGCTTTCTTT. The J gene is TRBJ1-1, the V gene TRBV27; possibly TRBD1 for D (5 bases). Trimming removed 3 bases from V and 4 bases from J, with 12 bases in between. CDR1 and CDR2 from the germline V gene are MNHEY and SMNVEV (reference sequence). The CDR3 is 14 amino acids.

This chain connects TRBV5-6 to TRBJ2-1, with no clear D. CDR1 and CDR2 from the germline V gene are SGHDT and YYEEEE. The CDR3 sequence is 12 residues long. V dropped 3 bases and J dropped 6 bases, with 7 bases sitting between them. The CDR3 DNA reads as TGTGCCAGCAGCTCGACCAGCAATGAGCAGTTCTTC. This gives the protein CASSSTSNEQFF.

The chain links TRBV5-1 to TRBJ1-1, with 9 bases matching TRBD1. The CDR3 loop spans 14 amino acids. V gave up 3 bases and J gave up 6 bases; unmatched junction bases: 6. Germline V gives CDR1 SGHRS, CDR2 YFSETQ. In nucleotides, the CDR3 is TGCGCCAGCAGCTCGGGGACAGGGCTACCTGAAGCTTTCTTT. It translates to CASSSGTGLPEAFF.